These T cell receptor beta chains were read from a single sample in a study of shared clonotypes between healthy human individuals. Some clones are missing from TCRdb's copy, which holds only in-frame ones; the method was immunoSEQ multiplex PCR. The data contain over a million clones, around 74% of them seen just once; the ten biggest clones take up approximately 1.5%. Sample: memory CD4+ T cells sorted from blood. Every receptor here comes from a man between 18 and 35 years old in good health. CDR3s include the opening cysteine and the closing phenylalanine or tryptophan. The order of the fields is V gene, J gene, CDR3 protein.

>TRBV30|TRBJ2-5
CAWSVRAGETQYF
>TRBV5-1|TRBJ1-6
CASSQAGTTNSPLHF
>TRBV5-1|TRBJ1-4
CASSLEQAAELFF
>TRBV7-8|TRBJ2-7
CASSSASYEQYF
>TRBV19|TRBJ1-1
CASSISWQNTEAFF
>TRBV29-1|TRBJ2-1
CSVATGPLNEQFF
>TRBV7-6|TRBJ2-3
CASSRRVLADTQYF
>TRBV2|TRBJ1-6
CASNAEISSPLHF
>TRBV14|TRBJ1-2
CASSPNRVAEEGYTF
>TRBV5-1|TRBJ2-3
CASSSLAGGTDTQYF
>TRBV6-6|TRBJ2-7
CASSGTGEQYF
>TRBV11-2|TRBJ2-3
CASSSTGLAGGQVYF
>TRBV28|TRBJ1-4
CASSTQGAFELFF
>TRBV6-1|TRBJ2-5
CASSAGRGNTQYF
>TRBV4-3|TRBJ2-1
CASSQELPAYNEQFF
>TRBV11-3|TRBJ2-3
CASSLVGGEADTQYF
>TRBV25-1|TRBJ2-3
CASSEFTDPGVTDTQYF
>TRBV6-6|TRBJ1-6
CASSKQEGISPLHF
>TRBV6-4|TRBJ1-2
CASSDSGGSGYGYTF
>TRBV15|TRBJ1-1
CATSVGGMNTEAFF
>TRBV7-9|TRBJ2-1
CASSSPPGLVYNEQFF
>TRBV6-5|TRBJ1-6
CASSYKRGSSPLHF
>TRBV30|TRBJ1-2
CAWSETSGGYTF
>TRBV10-2|TRBJ2-1
CASSESRGLHYNEQFF
>TRBV14|TRBJ1-2
CASSHRSPGGVNYGYTF
>TRBV5-1|TRBJ2-2
CASSLTGSAGELFF
>TRBV5-1|TRBJ2-6
CASSQTVSGANVLTF
>TRBV10-3|TRBJ2-1
CAGSPGQGNEQFF
>TRBV11-2|TRBJ2-1
CASSPAPPSGYNEQFF
>TRBV7-9|TRBJ1-3
CASSRGAPSGNTIYF
>TRBV5-1|TRBJ1-4
CASSLSDLRGEKLFF
>TRBV18|TRBJ2-5
CASSPSYQETQYF
>TRBV5-4|TRBJ2-3
CASSLWRGTDTQYF
>TRBV19|TRBJ1-3
CASSIGGTGNTIYF
>TRBV28|TRBJ2-5
CASSLGGRLSETQYF
>TRBV28|TRBJ1-4
CASSLGGIGYEKLFF
>TRBV6-1|TRBJ1-6
CASSDYGGLGHF